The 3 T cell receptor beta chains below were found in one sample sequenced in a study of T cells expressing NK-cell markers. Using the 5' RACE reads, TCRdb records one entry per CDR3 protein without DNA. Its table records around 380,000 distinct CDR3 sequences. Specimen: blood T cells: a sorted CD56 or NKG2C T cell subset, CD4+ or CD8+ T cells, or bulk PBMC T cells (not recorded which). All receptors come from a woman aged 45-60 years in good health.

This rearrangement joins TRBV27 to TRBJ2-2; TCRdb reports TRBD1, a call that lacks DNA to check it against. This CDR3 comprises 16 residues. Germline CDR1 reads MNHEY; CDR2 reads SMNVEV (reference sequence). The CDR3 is CASRDRVRVNTGELFF.

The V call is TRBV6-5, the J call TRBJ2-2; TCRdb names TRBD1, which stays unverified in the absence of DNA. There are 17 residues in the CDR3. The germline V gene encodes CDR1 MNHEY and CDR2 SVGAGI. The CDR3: CASSYYGQGGRSGELFF.

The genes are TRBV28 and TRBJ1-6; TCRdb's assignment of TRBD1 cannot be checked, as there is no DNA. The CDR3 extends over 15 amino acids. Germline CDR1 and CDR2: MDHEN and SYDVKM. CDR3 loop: CASSPGQGVDSPLHF. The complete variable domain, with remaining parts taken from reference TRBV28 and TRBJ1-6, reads DVKVTQSSRYLVKRTGEKVFLECVQDMDHENMFWYRQDPGLGLRLIYFSYDVKMKEKGDIPEGYSVSREKKERFSLILESASTNQTSMYLCASSPGQGVDSPLHFGNGTRLTVT.